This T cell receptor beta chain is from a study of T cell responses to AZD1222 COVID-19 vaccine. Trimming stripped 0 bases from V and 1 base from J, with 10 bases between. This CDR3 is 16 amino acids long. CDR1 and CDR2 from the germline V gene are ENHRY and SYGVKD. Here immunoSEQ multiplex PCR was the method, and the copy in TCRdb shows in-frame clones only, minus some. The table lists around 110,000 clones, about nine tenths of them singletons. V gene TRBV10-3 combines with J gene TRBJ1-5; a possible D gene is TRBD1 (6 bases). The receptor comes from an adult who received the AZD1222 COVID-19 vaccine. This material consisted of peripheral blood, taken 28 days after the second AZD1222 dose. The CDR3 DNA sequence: TGTGCCATCAGTGAGTCTGGGGGCTCAAGCAATCAGCCCCAGCATTTT. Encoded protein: CAISESGGSSNQPQHF.